This T cell receptor beta chain was captured in a study of vaccination effects on CD4 cells after COVID-19. The CDR3 is 14 amino acids. Germline-derived CDR1 and CDR2 are MDHEN and SYDVKM. The V end lost 2 bases, the J end lost 3 bases, and 10 bases lay between the germline ends. ViraFEST assay sequencing came after antigen-specific CD4+ T cells were expanded with viral peptide pools. On approximately day 9 of culture, CD4+ T cells were separated out. All participants had two doses of either the BNT162b2 or mRNA-1273 vaccine. Study-level results: Vaccine- and infection-induced clones showed marked clonal contraction late following vaccination.

In the case of this clone: The antigen is undetermined.

The method was immunoSEQ multiplex PCR; TCRdb's version includes in-frame clones alone and lacks a portion of them. The repertoire consists of approximately 30,000 clones, with 83% occurring once and the leading ten covering about 1.5%. This clonotype was sampled from a human donor who received a COVID-19 vaccine. Some clones in this sample may be carry-over from other donors' samples. Sequenced here: CD4+ T cells from PBMCs cultured with HCoV-NL63 spike peptides, sampled after COVID-19 vaccination. This sequence joins TRBV28 and TRBJ1-1, with D unclear. CDR3: CASSLEYGDTEAFF. The CDR3, as DNA: TGTGCCAGCAGTTTAGAATATGGCGACACTGAAGCTTTCTTT.